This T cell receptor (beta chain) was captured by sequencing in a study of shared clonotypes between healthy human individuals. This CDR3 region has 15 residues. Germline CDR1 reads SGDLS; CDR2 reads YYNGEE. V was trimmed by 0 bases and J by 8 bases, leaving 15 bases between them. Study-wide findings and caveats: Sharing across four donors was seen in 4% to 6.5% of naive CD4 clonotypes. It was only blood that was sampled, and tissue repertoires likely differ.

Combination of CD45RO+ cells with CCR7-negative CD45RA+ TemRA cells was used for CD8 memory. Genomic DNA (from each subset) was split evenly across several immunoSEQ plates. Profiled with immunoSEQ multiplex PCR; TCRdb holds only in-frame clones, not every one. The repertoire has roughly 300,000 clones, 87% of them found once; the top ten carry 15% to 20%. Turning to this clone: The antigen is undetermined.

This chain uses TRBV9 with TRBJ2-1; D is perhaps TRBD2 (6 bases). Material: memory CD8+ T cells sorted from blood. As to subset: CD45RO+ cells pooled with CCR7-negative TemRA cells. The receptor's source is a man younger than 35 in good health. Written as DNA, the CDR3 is TGTGCCAGCAGCGTAGGGCCGATGGAGCGGGATGAGCAGTTCTTC. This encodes CASSVGPMERDEQFF.